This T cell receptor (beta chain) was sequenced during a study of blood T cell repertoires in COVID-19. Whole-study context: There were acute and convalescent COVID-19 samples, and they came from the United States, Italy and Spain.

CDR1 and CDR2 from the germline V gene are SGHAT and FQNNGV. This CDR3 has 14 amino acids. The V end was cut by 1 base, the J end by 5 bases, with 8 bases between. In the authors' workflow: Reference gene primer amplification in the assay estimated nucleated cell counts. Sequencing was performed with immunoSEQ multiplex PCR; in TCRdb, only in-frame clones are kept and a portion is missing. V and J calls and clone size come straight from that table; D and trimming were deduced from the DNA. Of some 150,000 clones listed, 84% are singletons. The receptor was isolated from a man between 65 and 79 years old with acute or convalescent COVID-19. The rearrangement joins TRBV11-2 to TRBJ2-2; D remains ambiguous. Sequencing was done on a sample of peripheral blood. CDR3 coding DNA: TGTGCCAGCAGCTTAGCATTGCTAACCGGGGAGCTGTTTTTT. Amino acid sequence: CASSLALLTGELFF.